One sample yielded the 10 T cell receptor beta chains listed below, sequenced in a study of shared clonotypes between healthy human individuals. TCRdb keeps only in-frame clones here, not all; method: immunoSEQ multiplex PCR. The sample has 1.6 million or so clones; 98% to 99% are singletons. The sequencing input was naive CD4+ T cells sorted from blood. As for subset: CD45RA+ positively selected. The receptors were gathered from a young man in good health.

V gene TRBV7-9 combines with J gene TRBJ2-1; tentative D call: TRBD2 (6 bases). V was trimmed by 5 bases and J by 10 bases, leaving 18 bases between them. Per germline, CDR1 SEHNR and CDR2 FQNEAQ (reference sequence). This CDR3 is built from 14 residues. CDR3 nucleotide sequence: TGTGCCAGCAGCGAACGACTAGATCGTGGAGAGCAGTTCTTC. Protein sequence: CASSERLDRGEQFF.

This sequence joins TRBV27 and TRBJ2-4; D ambiguous. The CDR3 is made up of 12 amino acids. CDR1 MNHEY and CDR2 SMNVEV come from the germline V gene (reference sequence). V shed 8 bases and J shed 0 bases, with 5 bases lying between them. In DNA form, the CDR3 reads TGTGCCAGCTACATAGCCAAAAACATTCAGTACTTC. It yields the protein CASYIAKNIQYF.

This chain uses TRBV18 with TRBJ2-2; 8 nucleotides align to TRBD2. The V gene end was trimmed by 6 bases and the J gene end by 1 base; junction bases not matched to a gene: 7. The CDR3 totals 16 residues. The germline CDR1 and CDR2 sequences are KGHSH and LQKENI. The CDR3 sequence: CASSQLAELNTGELFF. DNA of the CDR3: TGTGCCAGCTCTCAACTAGCGGAGCTGAACACCGGGGAGCTGTTTTTT.

CDR3 amino acids: CASSPWTAYEQYF. In DNA, the CDR3 is TGTGCCAGCAGTCCCTGGACAGCCTACGAGCAGTACTTC. V gene TRBV27 combines with J gene TRBJ2-7; TRBD1 is a possible D gene (6 bases). Germline CDR1 is MNHEY and CDR2 is SMNVEV (reference sequence). V was shortened by 5 bases and J by 2 bases, with 10 bases between the two germline ends. CDR3 length: 13 amino acids.

This clone was seen just once. The chain employs TRBV20-1 and TRBJ2-7; the D call may be TRBD1 or TRBD2 (5 bases each). V lost 5 bases, J lost 4 bases, and 9 bases lay in between. The length of the CDR3 is 11 residues. Germline CDR1 DFQATT, CDR2 SNEGSKA (reference sequence). CDR3 region: CSAGGRYEQYF. CDR3 DNA sequence: TGCAGTGCTGGGGGACGGTACGAGCAGTACTTC.

The chain combines TRBV2 with TRBJ1-5; possible D gene TRBD1, 6 bases. V lost 5 bases to trimming and J lost 2 bases, with 10 bases between them. The length of the CDR3 is 14 residues. Germline V CDR1 and CDR2: SNHLY, FYNNEI. This CDR3 is CASSRGMGNQPQHF. As DNA, the CDR3 is TGTGCCAGCAGTAGGGGGATGGGCAATCAGCCCCAGCATTTT.

This clone appeared a single time. Other nucleotide sequences from this sample produce the same CDR3. This chain joins TRBV5-1 and TRBJ2-1; 8 bases align to TRBD2. The CDR3 is 13 residues long. Germline CDR1 is SGHRS and CDR2 is YFSETQ. V was clipped by 0 bases and J by 7 bases; unmatched bases: 0. The CDR3 nucleotides are TGCGCCAGCAGCTTGGGACTAGCGAATGAGCAGTTCTTC. Amino acid sequence: CASSLGLANEQFF.

The chain carries TRBV7-6 and TRBJ1-2; a possible D gene is TRBD1 (5 bases). The CDR3 length is 16 residues. Germline V gives CDR1 SGHVS, CDR2 FNYEAQ. V lost 4 bases and J lost 7, with 22 bases in between. DNA of the CDR3: TGTGCCAGCAGCTCCCTAACCGCAGGGACTTCTACTGGCTACACCTTC. This sequence encodes CASSSLTAGTSTGYTF.

V is TRBV5-1 and J is TRBJ1-1; D is possibly TRBD1 (5 bases). This CDR3 spans 17 amino acids. Trimming took 0 bases from V and 5 from J, leaving 20 bases between them. The germline CDR1 and CDR2 sequences are SGHRS and YFSETQ. The CDR3 DNA reads as TGCGCCAGCAGCTTGGGGTCCCTAATGTGGGGCGGAACTGAAGCTTTCTTT. Its translation: CASSLGSLMWGGTEAFF.

The chain combines TRBV7-6 with TRBJ2-1; D ambiguous. The V gene lost 0 bases and the J gene lost 10 bases, with 10 bases spanning the gap. The length of the CDR3 is 13 residues. From germline, CDR1 is SGHVS and CDR2 FNYEAQ. The DNA of the CDR3 is TGTGCCAGCAGCTTAGCGCGCCCTGGGGAGCAGTTCTTC. It encodes CASSLARPGEQFF.